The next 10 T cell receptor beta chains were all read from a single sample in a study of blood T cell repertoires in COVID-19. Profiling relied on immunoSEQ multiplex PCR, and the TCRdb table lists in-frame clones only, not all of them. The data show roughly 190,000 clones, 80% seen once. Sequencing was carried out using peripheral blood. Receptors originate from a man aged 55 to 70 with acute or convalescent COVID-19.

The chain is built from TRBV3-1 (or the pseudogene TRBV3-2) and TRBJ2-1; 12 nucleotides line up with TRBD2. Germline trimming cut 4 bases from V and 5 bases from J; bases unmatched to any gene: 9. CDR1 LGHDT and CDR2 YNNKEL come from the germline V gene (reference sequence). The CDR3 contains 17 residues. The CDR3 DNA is TGTGCCAGCAGCCTTGGACTAGCGGGACTCGGAGACAATGAGCAGTTCTTC. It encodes CASSLGLAGLGDNEQFF.

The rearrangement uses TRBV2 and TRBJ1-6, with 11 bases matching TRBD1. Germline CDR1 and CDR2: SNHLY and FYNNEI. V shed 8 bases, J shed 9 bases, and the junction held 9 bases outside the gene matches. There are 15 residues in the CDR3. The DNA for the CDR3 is TGTGCCAGCTCCGGGGAGGGGACAGGGGGTTCACCCCTCCACTTT. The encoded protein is CASSGEGTGGSPLHF. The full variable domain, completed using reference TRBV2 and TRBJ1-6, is EPEVTQTPSHQVTQMGQEVILRCVPISNHLYFYWYRQILGQKVEFLVSFYNNEISEKSEIFDDQFSVERPDGSNFTLKIRSTKLEDSAMYFCASSGEGTGGSPLHFGNGTRLTVT.

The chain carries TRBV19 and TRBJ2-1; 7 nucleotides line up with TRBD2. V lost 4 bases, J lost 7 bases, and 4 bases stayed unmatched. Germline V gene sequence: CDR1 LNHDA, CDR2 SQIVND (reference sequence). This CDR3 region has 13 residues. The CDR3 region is CASSTTSVNEQFF. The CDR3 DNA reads TGTGCCAGTAGTACCACTAGCGTGAATGAGCAGTTCTTC.

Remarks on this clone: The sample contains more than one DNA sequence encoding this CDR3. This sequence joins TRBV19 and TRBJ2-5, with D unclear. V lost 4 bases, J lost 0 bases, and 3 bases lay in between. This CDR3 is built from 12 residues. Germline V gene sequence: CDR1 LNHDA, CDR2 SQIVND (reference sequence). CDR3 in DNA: TGTGCCAGTAGTACGGACCAAGAGACCCAGTACTTC. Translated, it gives CASSTDQETQYF.

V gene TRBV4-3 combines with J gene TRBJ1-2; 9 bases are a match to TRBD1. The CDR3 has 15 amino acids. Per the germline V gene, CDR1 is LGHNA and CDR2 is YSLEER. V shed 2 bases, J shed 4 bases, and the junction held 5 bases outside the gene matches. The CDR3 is CASSQLQGAGYGYTF. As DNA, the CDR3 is TGCGCCAGCAGCCAACTACAGGGGGCAGGCTATGGCTACACCTTC.

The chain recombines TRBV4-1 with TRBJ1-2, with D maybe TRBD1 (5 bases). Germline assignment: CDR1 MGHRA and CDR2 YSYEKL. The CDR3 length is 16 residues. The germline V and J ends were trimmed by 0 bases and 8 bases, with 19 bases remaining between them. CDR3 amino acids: CASSQDQGARAMGYTF. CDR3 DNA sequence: TGCGCCAGCAGCCAAGATCAAGGGGCACGGGCTATGGGCTACACCTTC.

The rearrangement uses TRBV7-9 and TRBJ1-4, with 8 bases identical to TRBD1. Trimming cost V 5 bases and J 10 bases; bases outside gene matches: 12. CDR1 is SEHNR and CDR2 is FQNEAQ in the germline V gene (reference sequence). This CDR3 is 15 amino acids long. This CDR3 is CASSPPGTGGVKLFF. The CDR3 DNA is TGTGCCAGCAGCCCGCCCGGCACAGGGGGTGTAAAACTGTTTTTT.

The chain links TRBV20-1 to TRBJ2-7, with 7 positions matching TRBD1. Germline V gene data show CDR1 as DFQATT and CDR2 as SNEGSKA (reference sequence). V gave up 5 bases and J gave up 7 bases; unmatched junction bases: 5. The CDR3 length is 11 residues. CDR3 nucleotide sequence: TGCAGTGCTGCACGACAGGGAGAGCAGTACTTC. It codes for CSAARQGEQYF.

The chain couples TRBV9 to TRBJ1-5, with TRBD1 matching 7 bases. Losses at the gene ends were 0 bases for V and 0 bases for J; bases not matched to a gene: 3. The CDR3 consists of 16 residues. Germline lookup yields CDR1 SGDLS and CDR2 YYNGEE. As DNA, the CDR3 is TGTGCCAGCAGCGTAGGAGGGACAGTTAGCAATCAGCCCCAGCATTTT. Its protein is CASSVGGTVSNQPQHF.

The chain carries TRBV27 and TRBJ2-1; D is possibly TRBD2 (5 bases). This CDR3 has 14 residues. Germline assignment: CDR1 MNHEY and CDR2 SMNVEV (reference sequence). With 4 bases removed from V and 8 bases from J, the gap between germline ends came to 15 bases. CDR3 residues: CASSSDSLGHEQFF. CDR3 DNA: TGTGCCAGCAGTTCGGACTCTCTAGGACATGAGCAGTTCTTC.